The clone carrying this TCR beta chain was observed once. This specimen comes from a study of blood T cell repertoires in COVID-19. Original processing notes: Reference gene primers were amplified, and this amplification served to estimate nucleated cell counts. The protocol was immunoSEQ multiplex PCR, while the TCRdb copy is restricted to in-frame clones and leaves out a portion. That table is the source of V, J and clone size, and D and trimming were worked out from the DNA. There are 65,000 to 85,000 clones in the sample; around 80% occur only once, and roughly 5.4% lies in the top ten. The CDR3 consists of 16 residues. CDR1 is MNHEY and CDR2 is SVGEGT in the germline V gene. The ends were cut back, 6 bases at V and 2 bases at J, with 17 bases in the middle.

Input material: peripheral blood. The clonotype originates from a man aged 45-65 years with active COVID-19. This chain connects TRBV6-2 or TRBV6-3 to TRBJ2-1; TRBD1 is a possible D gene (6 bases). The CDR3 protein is CASSTARDTTYNEQFF. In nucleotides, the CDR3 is TGTGCCAGCAGCACCGCCCGGGACACCACCTACAATGAGCAGTTCTTC.